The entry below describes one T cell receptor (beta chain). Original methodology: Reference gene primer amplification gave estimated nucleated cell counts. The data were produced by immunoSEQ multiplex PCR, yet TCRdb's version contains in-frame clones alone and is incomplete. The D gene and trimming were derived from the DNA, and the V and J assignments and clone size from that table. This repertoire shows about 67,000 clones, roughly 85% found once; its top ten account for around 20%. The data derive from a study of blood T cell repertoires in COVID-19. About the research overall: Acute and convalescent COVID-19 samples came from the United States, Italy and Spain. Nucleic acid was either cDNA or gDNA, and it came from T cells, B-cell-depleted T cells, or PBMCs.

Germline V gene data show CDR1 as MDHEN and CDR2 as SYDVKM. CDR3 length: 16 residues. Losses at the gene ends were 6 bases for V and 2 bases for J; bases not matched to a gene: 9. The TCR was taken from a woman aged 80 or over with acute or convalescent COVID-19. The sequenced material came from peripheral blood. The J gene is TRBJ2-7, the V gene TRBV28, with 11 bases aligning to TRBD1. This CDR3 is CASRPPGQGGPYEQYF. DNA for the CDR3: TGTGCCAGCAGACCACCGGGACAGGGGGGGCCCTACGAGCAGTACTTC.